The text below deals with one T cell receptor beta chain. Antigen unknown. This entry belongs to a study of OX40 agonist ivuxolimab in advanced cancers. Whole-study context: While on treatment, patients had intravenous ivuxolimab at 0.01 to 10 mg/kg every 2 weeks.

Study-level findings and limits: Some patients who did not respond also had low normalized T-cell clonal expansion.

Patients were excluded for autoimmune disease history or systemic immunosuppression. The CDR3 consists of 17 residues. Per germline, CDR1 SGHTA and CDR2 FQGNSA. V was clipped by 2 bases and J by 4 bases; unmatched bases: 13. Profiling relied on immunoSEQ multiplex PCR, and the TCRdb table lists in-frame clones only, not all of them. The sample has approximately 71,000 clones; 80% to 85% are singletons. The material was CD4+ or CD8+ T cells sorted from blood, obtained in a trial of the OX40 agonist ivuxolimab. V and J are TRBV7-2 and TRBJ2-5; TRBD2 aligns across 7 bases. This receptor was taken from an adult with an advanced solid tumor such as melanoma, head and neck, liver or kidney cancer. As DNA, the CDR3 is TGTGCCAGCAGCTTATTAAGTACTAGCGCTGGTGGAGAGACCCAGTACTTC. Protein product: CASSLLSTSAGGETQYF.